These T cell receptor beta chains were read from a single sample in a study of blood T cell repertoires in COVID-19. Produced via immunoSEQ multiplex PCR; TCRdb's table is partial and in-frame only. The data contain 67,000 or so clones, 70% to 85% of them singletons. The sequencing input was peripheral blood. All receptors derive from a man aged 65 to 85 with acute or convalescent COVID-19. Each CDR3 is given with its conserved first and last residue. A D gene is named only where the DNA matches it firmly. Where a row states a size, it is once, few, many or the class of an expanded clone; other rows omit it.

v_call: TRBV5-1; clone_size: NA; d_call: TRBD2; j_call: TRBJ2-2; cdr3_nt: TGCGCCAGCAGCTTGGCTAGCGGGGAGAACACCGGGGAGCTGTTTTTT; cdr3_aa: CASSLASGENTGELFF
v_call: TRBV19; clone_size: NA; d_call: NA; j_call: TRBJ2-2; cdr3_nt: TGTGCCAGTAGTCGAACTCGAGCTGCGAACACCGGGGAGCTGTTTTTT; cdr3_aa: CASSRTRAANTGELFF
v_call: TRBV7-2; clone_size: NA; d_call: TRBD2; j_call: TRBJ2-7; cdr3_nt: TGTGCCAGCAGCTCGGGTGAGGGACTAGGAGGTTACGAGCAGTACTTC; cdr3_aa: CASSSGEGLGGYEQYF
v_call: TRBV3-1/TRBV3-2; clone_size: NA; d_call: NA; j_call: TRBJ1-2; cdr3_nt: TGTGCCAGCAGCCAGAGGGTGGACTATGGCTACACCTTC; cdr3_aa: CASSQRVDYGYTF
v_call: TRBV2; clone_size: NA; d_call: NA; j_call: TRBJ2-3; cdr3_nt: TGTGCCAGCAGGCCGAGGAGGGTCGCAGATACGCAGTATTTT; cdr3_aa: CASRPRRVADTQYF
v_call: TRBV5-1; clone_size: NA; d_call: TRBD2; j_call: TRBJ2-7; cdr3_nt: TGCGCCAGTGCTTCAGGGGGACTAGCGGCCTCCTACGAGCAGTACTTC; cdr3_aa: CASASGGLAASYEQYF
v_call: TRBV3-1/TRBV3-2; clone_size: NA; d_call: NA; j_call: TRBJ1-1; cdr3_nt: TGTGCCAGCAGCAACCGAGAGGTCCCCTCCACTGAAGCTTTCTTT; cdr3_aa: CASSNREVPSTEAFF
v_call: TRBV4-3; clone_size: NA; d_call: TRBD1; j_call: TRBJ2-5; cdr3_nt: TGCGCCAGCAGCCAAGATGCAGGGGGAAGAGGTGAGACCCAGTACTTC; cdr3_aa: CASSQDAGGRGETQYF
v_call: TRBV5-4; clone_size: NA; d_call: NA; j_call: TRBJ1-1; cdr3_nt: TGTGCCAGCACCCTACAGGGTGCCACTGAAGCTTTCTTT; cdr3_aa: CASTLQGATEAFF
v_call: TRBV27; clone_size: NA; d_call: TRBD2; j_call: TRBJ2-1; cdr3_nt: TGTGCCAGCAGTCCGTCAATTGCTAGCGGCTCCTACAATGAGCAGTTCTTC; cdr3_aa: CASSPSIASGSYNEQFF
v_call: TRBV5-1; clone_size: NA; d_call: NA; j_call: TRBJ2-2; cdr3_nt: TGCGCCAGCAGCTTGACTTACACCGGGGAGCTGTTTTTT; cdr3_aa: CASSLTYTGELFF
v_call: TRBV10-1; clone_size: NA; d_call: NA; j_call: TRBJ2-7; cdr3_nt: TGCGCCAGCAGTGAAACAGGAAATATTAAGCCCTTCTACGAGCAGTACTTC; cdr3_aa: CASSETGNIKPFYEQYF
v_call: TRBV7-3; clone_size: NA; d_call: NA; j_call: TRBJ1-1; cdr3_nt: TGTGCCAGCAGCTTAAGGGGGGGTAGGAACACTGAAGCTTTCTTT; cdr3_aa: CASSLRGGRNTEAFF
v_call: TRBV3-1/TRBV3-2; clone_size: NA; d_call: NA; j_call: TRBJ1-2; cdr3_nt: TGTGCCAGCAGCCAAGTTTCGGCAGGGAACTATGGCTACACCTTC; cdr3_aa: CASSQVSAGNYGYTF
v_call: TRBV12-3/TRBV12-4; clone_size: few; d_call: NA; j_call: TRBJ2-1; cdr3_nt: TGTGCCTCCCGGGGGACCGGGGGCAATGAGCAGTTCTTC; cdr3_aa: CASRGTGGNEQFF
v_call: TRBV28; clone_size: NA; d_call: TRBD1; j_call: TRBJ1-1; cdr3_nt: TGTGCATCAGATTTCGGGACAGGGCTCGGAGCTTTCTTT; cdr3_aa: CASDFGTGLGAFF
v_call: TRBV7-8; clone_size: NA; d_call: NA; j_call: TRBJ2-1; cdr3_nt: TGTGCCAGCAGCTTAGGCCAGTGGAATGAGCAGTTCTTC; cdr3_aa: CASSLGQWNEQFF
v_call: TRBV6-5; clone_size: once; d_call: NA; j_call: TRBJ2-2; cdr3_nt: TGTGCCAGCAGACGAGGGAGGATCGGTCTTGGGGAGCTGTTTTTT; cdr3_aa: CASRRGRIGLGELFF
v_call: TRBV7-2; clone_size: NA; d_call: TRBD1; j_call: TRBJ1-1; cdr3_nt: TGTGCCAGCAGCTTGGGACAGGGGAATACGGAAGCTTTCTTT; cdr3_aa: CASSLGQGNTEAFF
v_call: TRBV6-5; clone_size: NA; d_call: NA; j_call: TRBJ2-7; cdr3_nt: TGTGCCAGCAGTTACCCGGAGCAGTACTTC; cdr3_aa: CASSYPEQYF